Listed below are T cell receptor beta chains from one sample, sequenced in a study of T-cell memory formation after mild COVID-19. TCRdb recomputed calls from the 5' RACE reads with MiXCR, one row per CDR3 protein. The sample holds more than 450,000 distinct CDR3 sequences, approximately 18% seen once. Sequences were obtained from PBMCs or a T cell subset sorted from them (not recorded which). These TCRs come from an adult woman who had mild COVID-19 (a few samples of this study predate the infection). Cell type and time point are not known. Each CDR3 is given with its conserved first and last residue. Each record gives: J gene, V gene, D gene, clone size, CDR3 protein, CDR3 DNA. A D gene is named only where the DNA matches it firmly. Size is stated for part of the rows, as once, few or many counts, or as a class when the clone is expanded.

J: TRBJ2-7; V: TRBV4-3; D: .; size: .; CDR3: CASSQDSSGFEQYF; DNA: TGCGCCAGCAGCCAAGATAGTAGCGGTTTCGAGCAGTACTTC
J: TRBJ2-3; V: TRBV12-3/TRBV12-4; D: .; size: .; CDR3: CASSFLGETDTQYF; DNA: TGTGCCAGCAGTTTCTTAGGAGAGACAGATACGCAGTATTTT
J: TRBJ1-2; V: TRBV20-1; D: .; size: few; CDR3: CSARHPARGYTF; DNA: TGCAGTGCTAGACATCCGGCTCGAGGCTACACCTTC
J: TRBJ2-1; V: TRBV5-1; D: TRBD2; size: .; CDR3: CASSLGGGAPYGEQFF; DNA: TGCGCCAGCAGCTTGGGGGGAGGGGCCCCGTACGGTGAGCAGTTCTTC
J: TRBJ2-1; V: TRBV15; D: .; size: many; CDR3: CATSEYNEQFF; DNA: TGTGCCACCAGCGAATACAATGAGCAGTTCTTC
J: TRBJ2-1; V: TRBV29-1; D: TRBD1; size: many; CDR3: CSVNRGFHSSSYNEQFF; DNA: TGCAGCGTAAACAGGGGGTTCCACTCAAGCTCCTACAATGAGCAGTTCTTC
J: TRBJ1-4; V: TRBV10-3; D: TRBD1; size: .; CDR3: CAISRSQGANEKLFF; DNA: TGTGCCATCAGTCGTTCACAGGGGGCTAATGAAAAACTGTTTTTT
J: TRBJ2-3; V: TRBV6-5; D: .; size: .; CDR3: CASSYGDASGQYF; DNA: TGTGCCAGCAGTTACGGGGACGCGTCAGGGCAGTATTTT
J: TRBJ2-3; V: TRBV5-1; D: TRBD2; size: few; CDR3: CASSLVLAGGHTDTQYF; DNA: TGCGCCAGCAGCTTGGTTCTAGCGGGGGGCCACACAGATACGCAGTATTTT
J: TRBJ2-2; V: TRBV6-1; D: TRBD1; size: once; CDR3: CASSERPGGDPDTGELFF; DNA: TGTGCCAGCAGTGAAAGGCCAGGGGGCGACCCGGACACCGGGGAGCTGTTTTTT
J: TRBJ2-7; V: TRBV29-1; D: TRBD2; size: .; CDR3: CSVEGTSGMSYEQYF; DNA: TGCAGCGTTGAAGGGACTAGCGGGATGTCCTACGAGCAGTACTTC
J: TRBJ1-2; V: TRBV27; D: .; size: .; CDR3: CASSLAVPLGGWGYGYTF; DNA: TGTGCCAGCAGTTTAGCCGTCCCCTTAGGAGGATGGGGCTATGGCTACACCTTC
J: TRBJ1-2; V: TRBV7-9; D: .; size: .; CDR3: CASSRGLGGYTF; DNA: TGTGCCAGCAGCCGGGGATTAGGTGGCTACACCTTC
J: TRBJ2-1; V: TRBV5-1; D: TRBD2; size: many; CDR3: CASSPGLAGASKSSYNEQFF; DNA: TGCGCCAGCAGCCCGGGACTAGCGGGGGCCTCTAAGAGCTCCTACAATGAGCAGTTCTTC
J: TRBJ2-6; V: TRBV6-1; D: .; size: .; CDR3: CASSEGSSGANVLTF; DNA: TGTGCCAGCAGTGAAGGTAGCTCTGGGGCCAACGTCCTGACTTTC
J: TRBJ2-7; V: TRBV2; D: TRBD2; size: .; CDR3: CASSEALGLAGEQYF; DNA: TGTGCCAGCAGTGAAGCGTTAGGACTAGCGGGCGAGCAGTACTTC
J: TRBJ1-1; V: TRBV10-3; D: TRBD1; size: .; CDR3: CAISESGQGEAFF; DNA: TGTGCCATCAGTGAGTCCGGACAGGGTGAAGCTTTCTTT
J: TRBJ1-2; V: TRBV29-1; D: .; size: .; CDR3: CSVDRPANYGYTF; DNA: TGCAGCGTCGACAGGCCGGCTAACTATGGCTACACCTTC